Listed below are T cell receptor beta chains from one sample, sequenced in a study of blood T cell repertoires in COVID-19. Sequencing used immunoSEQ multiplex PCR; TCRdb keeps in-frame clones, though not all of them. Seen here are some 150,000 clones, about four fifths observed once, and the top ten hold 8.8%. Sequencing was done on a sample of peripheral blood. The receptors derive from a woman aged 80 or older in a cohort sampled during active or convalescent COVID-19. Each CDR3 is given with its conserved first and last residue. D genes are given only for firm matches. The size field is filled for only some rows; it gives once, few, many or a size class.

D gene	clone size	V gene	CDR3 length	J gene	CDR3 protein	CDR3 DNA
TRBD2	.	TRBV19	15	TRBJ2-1	CASHTRGATHNEQFF	TGTGCCAGTCATACGCGGGGGGCAACCCACAATGAGCAGTTCTTC
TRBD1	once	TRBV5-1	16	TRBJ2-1	CASSWGRGGYYNEQFF	TGCGCCAGCAGCTGGGGGCGAGGGGGCTATTACAATGAGCAGTTCTTC
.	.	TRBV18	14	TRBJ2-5	CASSLGQGRETQYF	TGTGCCAGCTCACTTGGACAAGGACGAGAGACCCAGTACTTC
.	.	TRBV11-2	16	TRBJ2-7	CASSLVGIDISYEQYF	TGTGCCAGCAGCTTAGTCGGGATCGATATCTCCTACGAGCAGTACTTC
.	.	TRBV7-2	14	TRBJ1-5	CASSLATRDQPQHF	TGTGCCAGCAGCTTAGCGACACGAGATCAGCCCCAGCATTTT
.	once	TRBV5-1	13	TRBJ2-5	CASSSPGLETQYF	TGCGCCAGCAGCTCGCCCGGGTTAGAGACCCAGTACTTC
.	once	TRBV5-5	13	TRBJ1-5	CASSPYSNQPQHF	TGTGCCAGCAGCCCCTATAGCAATCAGCCCCAGCATTTT
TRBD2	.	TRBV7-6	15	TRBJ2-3	CASSLATSAADTQYF	TGTGCCAGCAGCTTAGCTACTAGCGCGGCAGATACGCAGTATTTT
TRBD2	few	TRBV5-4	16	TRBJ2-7	CASSKTSGGNRYEQYF	TGTGCCAGCAGCAAGACTAGCGGGGGGAACCGGTACGAGCAGTACTTC
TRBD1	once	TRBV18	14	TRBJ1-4	CASSRDRETEKLFF	TGTGCCAGCTCCCGGGACAGGGAAACTGAAAAACTGTTTTTT
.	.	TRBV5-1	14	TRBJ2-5	CASSPGSPGETQYF	TGCGCCAGCAGCCCCGGTTCCCCTGGAGAGACCCAGTACTTC
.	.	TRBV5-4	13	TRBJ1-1	CASSSERGTEAFF	TGTGCCAGCAGCTCAGAACGAGGCACTGAAGCTTTCTTT
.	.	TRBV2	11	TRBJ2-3	CASRVLVTQYF	TGTGCCAGCAGGGTACTCGTTACGCAGTATTTT
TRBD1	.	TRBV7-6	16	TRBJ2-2	CASSPDRGLLTGELFF	TGTGCCAGCAGCCCGGACAGGGGGCTATTAACCGGGGAGCTGTTTTTT
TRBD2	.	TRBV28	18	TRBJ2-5	CASSPGLAGGRYQETQYF	TGTGCCAGCAGCCCGGGACTAGCGGGGGGGCGGTACCAAGAGACCCAGTACTTC
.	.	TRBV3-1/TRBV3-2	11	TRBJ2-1	CASSSYNEQFF	TGTGCCTCCAGCTCCTACAATGAGCAGTTCTTC
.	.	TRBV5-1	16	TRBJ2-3	CASSLGLAAVLDTQYF	TGCGCCAGCAGCTTGGGGCTAGCTGCAGTCCTAGATACGCAGTATTTT
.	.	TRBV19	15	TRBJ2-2	CASVGQGRTTGELFF	TGTGCCAGTGTGGGCCAGGGGCGCACGACCGGGGAGCTGTTTTTT